This T cell receptor beta chain was sequenced during a study of blood T cell repertoires in COVID-19. Study details: Some COVID-19 samples were acute and others convalescent; all came from the United States, Italy and Spain.

The method was immunoSEQ multiplex PCR; TCRdb's version includes in-frame clones alone and lacks a portion of them. Among around 200,000 clones, about 85% were seen once, and the ten largest hold 6% to 6.5%. Those enrolled, adults aged roughly 18 to 89 years, came from roughly 23 US areas. In germline, CDR1 is SGDLS, CDR2 YYNGEE. The CDR3 has 15 residues. Germline trimming cut 2 bases from V and 0 bases from J; bases unmatched to any gene: 4. The rearrangement uses TRBV9 and TRBJ1-1; TRBD1 aligns across 7 bases. The receptor comes from a middle-aged man who had recovered from COVID-19. The sequenced material came from PBMCs or T cells enriched from blood (not recorded which). This CDR3 is CASSVSTGMNTEAFF. As DNA, the CDR3 is TGTGCCAGCAGCGTTTCGACAGGGATGAACACTGAAGCTTTCTTT.